This entry features one TCR beta chain sequence. Its antigen is currently not known. No base quality values were provided; no much bigger clone lies one nucleotide off. In the paper's terms, the time point label means: about 28 days (+/-7) after the second vaccine dose. The sample's treatment or condition label, in plain terms: meningococcal conjugate vaccine given as trial control. Vaccinee samples were obtained from the UK trials COV001 and COV002, which included a single-blind randomized controlled phase 2/3 trial of AZD1222 (ChAdOx1 nCoV-19) in healthy adults. For TCRbeta chain sequencing, PBMC samples from trial participants were taken at day 0 and at day 28 after the second dose. The sample comes from a study of T cell responses to AZD1222 COVID-19 vaccine (dated by TCRdb to about 2021). For the wider study: A total of approximately 240 trial participants underwent TCR sequencing, of whom some 200 had received two doses of AZD1222 and some 26 had received two doses of the MenACWY control vaccine. Trial participants were enrolled by age into subgroups of 18-55, 56-69 and 70-plus years, and around 150, 29 and 61 TCR-sequenced participants, respectively, were included in these subgroups.

The CDR3 regions of human TCRbeta chains were analyzed by immunosequencing. Per the authors' processing: TCRs in the repertoires were matched against a reference library of SARS-CoV-2-specific TCRs that had been generated with the MIRA antigen-specificity platform. Breadth was defined as the fraction of unique TCRs that were SARS-CoV-2-associated. Depth was defined as the fraction of total T cells that were SARS-CoV-2-associated. Using the MIRA data, each spike-specific TCR was assigned both to the spike region to which the TCR was reactive and to a CD4 or CD8 class. Log10-transformed breadth and depth values were compared by one-way ANOVA with Sidak's multiple comparisons tests. The source is immuneACCESS, and TCRdb retained only in-frame sequences with V and J called. Part of the clones is not carried over; for the studies checked, unresolved V genes explain less than half of this, and the remainder is unexplained. That table gives V, J and clone size, and the DNA gave D and trimming. The sample table shows about 120,000 clones, and more than 80% are seen once. 4% to 5% of the sample is taken by the ten largest.

The germline V gene encodes CDR1 KGHSH and CDR2 LQKENI. Including cysteine and phenylalanine, the CDR3 has 12 amino acids. Here the CDR3 DNA is all that survives: 36 bases in frame from base 1. A distance of 13 bases separates the germline ends of V and J, which lose 8 bases and 6 bases respectively. General conclusions and limits of the study: No day 14 peak-response samples were available, so repertoires were characterized only after the peak T cell response. After two AZD1222 doses, spike-specific TCR breadth and depth were significantly higher than at day 0 and than in MenACWY recipients. Most participants were white British and females outnumbered males, and the authors suggested that clonal diversity may have been underestimated. Only five or six AZD1222 recipients were SARS-CoV-2 seropositive at baseline, limiting conclusions about previously exposed vaccinees. Reportedly, almost half of the unique spike-specific TCRs recognized epitopes lying outside the regions that are mutated in the B.1.351 and B.1.1.7 variants. CD4 TCRs associated with the vaccine covered the entire spike protein, and the dominant responses were in regions 160-218 and 743-854. The 56-69-year group was small, and its depth increase did not reach significance, likely because of low power.

The rearrangement combines TRBV18 with TRBJ1-2, with no confident D gene call. The specimen was peripheral blood, collected 28 days after the second dose of the MenACWY control vaccine. The source of this sequence is an adult who received the MenACWY meningococcal vaccine as a control. The DNA reads TGTGCCAGCAAACAGCATGTAGATGGCTACACCTTC. Translated, this is CASKQHVDGYTF. With the portions outside the CDR3 filled from the reference TRBV18 and TRBJ1-2 genes, the complete variable region becomes NAGVMQNPRHLVRRRGQEARLRCSPMKGHSHVYWYRQLPEEGLKFMVYLQKENIIDESGMPKERFSAEFPKEGPSILRIQQVVRGDSAAYFCASKQHVDGYTFGSGTRLTVV.